These 20 T cell receptor beta chains were all obtained from the same sample, sequenced in a study of T-cell memory formation after mild COVID-19. TCRdb reprocessed the 5' RACE reads with MiXCR, giving one entry per CDR3 protein. The table records roughly 110,000 distinct CDR3 sequences, 15% to 20% of them present only once. Source material: PBMCs or a T cell subset sorted from them (not recorded which). The receptor source for this set is an adult woman who had mild COVID-19 (a few samples of this study predate the infection). Cell type and time point are not known.

The chain employs TRBV6-6 and TRBJ2-3; TRBD2 matches 7 bases. The CDR3 loop spans 14 amino acids. Germline loops: CDR1 MNHNY, CDR2 SVGAGI (reference sequence). Trimming cost V 6 bases and J 4 bases; bases outside gene matches: 7. Here the CDR3 DNA reads TGTGCCAGCAGACCGGGAGGTGAATCAGATACGCAGTATTTT. It encodes CASRPGGESDTQYF.

The gene calls are TRBV4-3 and TRBJ2-6; a possible D gene is TRBD2 (6 bases). V gave up 0 bases and J gave up 3 bases, with 9 bases separating them. The CDR3 runs to 16 residues. Germline V gene sequence: CDR1 LGHNA, CDR2 YSLEER. CDR3 loop: CASSQDSAGGANVLTF. Here the CDR3 DNA reads TGCGCCAGCAGCCAAGATTCAGCGGGTGGGGCCAACGTCCTGACTTTC.

A remark on this clonotype: One junction end disagrees with the germline gene, perhaps due to a read error. The genes are TRBV20-1 and TRBJ2-3, with D hard to call. The CDR3 spans 8 residues. Per the germline V gene, CDR1 is DFQATT and CDR2 is SNEGSKA (reference sequence). CDR3 DNA sequence: TGCAGTGCAGCCGGGCTGCATTTT. This encodes CSAAGLHF.

This clonotype occurred a few times. CDR3 loop: CASSLPQGANGELFF. CDR3 DNA sequence: TGCGCCAGCAGCTTGCCACAGGGGGCGAACGGGGAGCTGTTTTTT. The chain recombines TRBV5-1 with TRBJ2-2; TRBD1 matches 9 bases. CDR1 is SGHRS and CDR2 is YFSETQ in the germline V gene. The CDR3 spans 15 residues. Trimming removed 1 base from V and 7 bases from J; junction bases left unmatched: 5.

This chain connects TRBV9 to TRBJ2-3; TRBD2 matches 7 bases. The length of the CDR3 is 13 residues. Unmatched junction bases numbered 4, after V lost 4 bases and J lost 5 bases. Germline loops: CDR1 SGDLS, CDR2 YYNGEE. CDR3 nucleotides: TGTGCCAGCAGCCCCGGCGGGAGAGATACGCAGTATTTT. This sequence encodes CASSPGGRDTQYF.

The V and J genes are TRBV6-5 and TRBJ2-3; tentatively, D is TRBD1 or TRBD2 (5 bases each). The CDR3 has 14 amino acids. Deletions cut 5 bases from V and 2 bases from J, with 11 bases between. Germline CDR1 MNHEY, CDR2 SVGAGI. DNA for the CDR3: TGTGCCAGCAGTCGTAAGGGGACCACAGATACGCAGTATTTT. Translating it yields CASSRKGTTDTQYF.

In its sample, this clonotype was seen a few times. J is TRBJ2-2 and V is TRBV6-2 or TRBV6-3; 8 bases map to TRBD2. CDR1 is MNHEY, CDR2 SVGEGT, per germline. The CDR3 is 17 amino acids. Trimming removed 0 bases from V and 2 bases from J; junction bases left unmatched: 5. The CDR3 here is CASSYSPSGGNTGELFF. In DNA, the CDR3 is TGTGCCAGCAGTTACTCACCCAGCGGGGGAAACACCGGGGAGCTGTTTTTT.

The chain is built from TRBV5-1 and TRBJ2-7; TRBD2 matches at 8 bases. CDR1 is SGHRS, CDR2 YFSETQ, per germline. This CDR3 is built from 15 residues. V dropped 5 bases and J dropped 3; count of bases not matched to a gene: 10. The CDR3 loop is CASSVFAGGGYEQYF. CDR3 nucleotide sequence: TGCGCCAGCAGTGTCTTTGCGGGAGGCGGCTACGAGCAGTACTTC.

This clonotype has just a few counts. V gene TRBV7-9 combines with J gene TRBJ2-7; tentatively, D is TRBD1 (6 bases). The V gene lost 4 bases and the J gene lost 6 bases, with 16 bases spanning the gap. The CDR3 runs to 14 residues. The germline V gene has CDR1 SEHNR and CDR2 FQNEAQ (reference sequence). This chain's CDR3 is CASSSQGDGFEQYF. Here the CDR3 DNA reads TGTGCCAGCAGCTCACAGGGAGATGGGTTCGAGCAGTACTTC.

The genes are TRBV5-1 and TRBJ2-5; TRBD2 might be the D (6 bases). CDR3 length: 13 residues. From germline, CDR1 is SGHRS and CDR2 YFSETQ. The V and J ends lost 7 bases and 2 bases respectively, with 12 bases between them. The CDR3 loop reads CASRKGLQETQYF. CDR3 bases: TGCGCCAGCCGTAAAGGACTACAAGAGACCCAGTACTTC.

The gene calls are TRBV7-6 and TRBJ2-1, with unresolved D. The CDR3 has 13 amino acids. Germline V CDR1 and CDR2: SGHVS, FNYEAQ. V was trimmed by 2 bases and J by 4 bases, leaving 6 bases between them. This CDR3 reads CASSLNPYNEQFF. CDR3 nucleotides: TGTGCCAGCAGCTTAAACCCTTACAATGAGCAGTTCTTC.

The chain couples TRBV2 to TRBJ2-7; 8 positions match TRBD1. After removal of 1 base from V and 4 bases from J, the junction contained 6 bases not matched to a gene. This CDR3 has 15 residues. The germline gives CDR1 SNHLY, CDR2 FYNNEI. CDR3 residues: CASSEDRGSLYEQYF. CDR3 in DNA: TGTGCCAGCAGTGAAGACAGGGGGTCCCTTTACGAGCAGTACTTC.

The chain couples TRBV27 to TRBJ2-1; 12 bases are a match to TRBD2. CDR3 length: 14 residues. From germline, CDR1 is MNHEY and CDR2 SMNVEV (reference sequence). Trimming at V came to 2 bases and at J to 7 bases, leaving 0 bases not matched to a gene. In nucleotides, the CDR3 is TGTGCCAGCAGTTTAACTAGCGGGAGGAATGAGCAGTTCTTC. Translated: CASSLTSGRNEQFF.

The chain is built from TRBV7-9 and TRBJ2-2; D unresolved. The germline V gene encodes CDR1 SEHNR and CDR2 FQNEAQ (reference sequence). Trimming took off 5 bases at V and 5 bases at J, with 9 bases between the two ends. The CDR3 runs 13 residues. CDR3 region: CASSPVATGELFF. DNA of the CDR3: TGTGCCAGCAGCCCCGTTGCGACCGGGGAGCTGTTTTTT.

This rearrangement joins TRBV12-3 or TRBV12-4 to TRBJ1-1; possible D gene TRBD1, 5 bases. Trimming took off 1 base at V and 2 bases at J, with 5 bases between the two ends. The length of the CDR3 is 13 residues. This chain's CDR3 is CASSLGDNTEAFF. The CDR3 coding sequence is TGTGCCAGCAGTTTAGGGGACAACACTGAAGCTTTCTTT.

This clonotype has just a few counts. The chain uses TRBV3-1 and TRBJ2-1; TRBD2 matches 7 bases. V lost 5 bases to trimming and J lost 3 bases; unmatched junction nucleotides: 10. Germline V lookup: CDR1 LGHDT, CDR2 YNNKEL (reference sequence). The CDR3 extends over 16 amino acids. This CDR3 is CASSAVGGFGYNEQFF. As DNA, the CDR3 is TGTGCCAGCAGCGCGGTGGGGGGGTTCGGCTACAATGAGCAGTTCTTC.

The chain joins TRBV4-1 to TRBJ1-2; D is undetermined. The CDR3 sequence is 15 residues long. Germline-derived CDR1 and CDR2 are MGHRA and YSYEKL. With 0 bases removed from V and 7 bases from J, the gap between germline ends came to 15 bases. The DNA for the CDR3 is TGCGCCAGCAGCCAAGATGTTACGGGAATAGTTGGCTACACCTTC. As protein: CASSQDVTGIVGYTF.

This clonotype was picked up a small number of times. The chain links TRBV7-9 to TRBJ1-5, with D perhaps matching TRBD1 (5 bases). This CDR3 comprises 16 residues. The germline V gene has CDR1 SEHNR and CDR2 FQNEAQ (reference sequence). V shed 0 bases and J shed 0 bases, with 9 bases lying between them. CDR3: CASSLAGGYSNQPQHF. CDR3 sequence (DNA): TGTGCCAGCAGCTTAGCGGGGGGATATAGCAATCAGCCCCAGCATTTT.

The CDR3 reads CSVEDLVAAFF. CDR3 DNA sequence: TGCAGCGTTGAAGACCTCGTGGCAGCTTTCTTT. The chain carries TRBV29-1 and TRBJ1-1, with D unclear. Trimming took off 0 bases at V and 10 bases at J, with 9 bases between the two ends. CDR1 SQVTM and CDR2 ANQGSEA come from the germline V gene. The CDR3 is 11 residues long.

In regard to this clonotype: Sequence at one end of the junction differs from germline and may be a read error. The chain carries TRBV11-2 and TRBJ2-3; 8 bases are shared with TRBD2. The germline CDR1 and CDR2 sequences are SGHAT and FQNNGV. The CDR3 sequence is 15 residues long. CDR3 bases: TGTGCCAGCAGCTTAGGTCGGGGGGGCACGGATACGCAGTATTTT. Amino acid sequence: CASSLGRGGTDTQYF.